These T cell receptor beta chains were read from a single sample in a study of T cell responses to AZD1222 COVID-19 vaccine. Sequencing used immunoSEQ multiplex PCR; TCRdb keeps in-frame clones, though not all of them. The sample shows about 99,000 clones, roughly 92% of them seen only once. This specimen was peripheral blood, taken on day 0 of AZD1222 vaccination. These receptors originate from an adult in good health. Each CDR3 is given with its conserved first and last residue. A D gene is named only where the DNA matches it firmly. Size is stated for part of the rows, as once, few or many counts, or as a class when the clone is expanded.

d_call: .; clone_size: .; v_call: TRBV27; j_call: TRBJ2-7; cdr3_aa: CASSPRSSYEQYF; cdr3_nt: TGTGCCAGCAGCCCCAGGAGCTCCTACGAGCAGTACTTC
d_call: .; clone_size: .; v_call: TRBV2; j_call: TRBJ1-1; cdr3_aa: CASREQGFVAGNTEAFF; cdr3_nt: TGTGCCAGCAGGGAGCAGGGGTTTGTTGCGGGGAACACTGAAGCTTTCTTT
d_call: TRBD1; clone_size: .; v_call: TRBV29-1; j_call: TRBJ1-1; cdr3_aa: CSAGQSVDTEAFF; cdr3_nt: TGCAGCGCGGGACAGAGTGTCGACACTGAAGCTTTCTTT
d_call: TRBD1; clone_size: once; v_call: TRBV9; j_call: TRBJ1-1; cdr3_aa: CASSDIPDRRTEAFF; cdr3_nt: TGTGCCAGCAGCGACATTCCGGACAGGCGGACTGAAGCTTTCTTT
d_call: .; clone_size: .; v_call: TRBV2; j_call: TRBJ2-2; cdr3_aa: CASSEGARMAGELFF; cdr3_nt: TGTGCCAGCAGTGAAGGGGCAAGGATGGCCGGGGAGCTGTTTTTT
d_call: .; clone_size: .; v_call: TRBV6-1; j_call: TRBJ1-6; cdr3_aa: CASSEGSPLHF; cdr3_nt: TGTGCCAGCAGTGAGGGGTCACCCCTCCACTTT
d_call: TRBD1; clone_size: .; v_call: TRBV12-5; j_call: TRBJ2-5; cdr3_aa: CASGSGTGSPETQYF; cdr3_nt: TGTGCTAGTGGTTCCGGGACAGGGAGTCCGGAGACCCAGTACTTC
d_call: TRBD1; clone_size: .; v_call: TRBV5-6; j_call: TRBJ2-1; cdr3_aa: CASSSLGQAEDEQFF; cdr3_nt: TGTGCCAGCAGTTCACTGGGACAGGCCGAAGATGAGCAGTTCTTC
d_call: TRBD1; clone_size: .; v_call: TRBV4-1; j_call: TRBJ2-2; cdr3_aa: CASSRDRTGELFF; cdr3_nt: TGCGCCAGCAGCCGGGACAGAACCGGGGAGCTGTTTTTT
d_call: TRBD2; clone_size: .; v_call: TRBV4-3; j_call: TRBJ2-7; cdr3_aa: CASSQDLTSPEQYF; cdr3_nt: TGCGCCAGCAGCCAAGATTTGACTAGCCCCGAGCAGTACTTC
d_call: .; clone_size: .; v_call: TRBV5-1; j_call: TRBJ1-3; cdr3_aa: CASSLDTGLSGNTIYF; cdr3_nt: TGCGCCAGCAGCTTGGATACAGGTCTCTCTGGAAACACCATATATTTT
d_call: .; clone_size: .; v_call: TRBV7-3; j_call: TRBJ2-3; cdr3_aa: CASSLTGRTDTQYF; cdr3_nt: TGTGCCAGCAGCTTGACAGGCAGGACAGATACGCAGTATTTT
d_call: TRBD1; clone_size: .; v_call: TRBV9; j_call: TRBJ2-1; cdr3_aa: CASRGDSPDSYNEQFF; cdr3_nt: TGTGCCAGCAGAGGGGACAGCCCCGACTCCTACAATGAGCAGTTCTTC
d_call: .; clone_size: few; v_call: TRBV7-9; j_call: TRBJ2-1; cdr3_aa: CASSPPVRGTTGSYNEQFF; cdr3_nt: TGTGCCAGCAGCCCCCCGGTGCGCGGGACCACTGGCTCCTACAATGAGCAGTTCTTC
d_call: .; clone_size: .; v_call: TRBV28; j_call: TRBJ1-5; cdr3_aa: CASKSGGGQPQHF; cdr3_nt: TGTGCCAGCAAGTCTGGGGGCGGACAGCCCCAGCATTTT
d_call: .; clone_size: .; v_call: TRBV5-4; j_call: TRBJ2-1; cdr3_aa: CASRNGAFEFF; cdr3_nt: TGTGCCAGCAGGAATGGGGCTTTCGAGTTCTTC
d_call: .; clone_size: .; v_call: TRBV11-2; j_call: TRBJ2-7; cdr3_aa: CASSTRGWGWSYEQYF; cdr3_nt: TGTGCCAGCAGCACCAGAGGATGGGGGTGGTCCTACGAGCAGTACTTC
d_call: TRBD2; clone_size: .; v_call: TRBV6-2/TRBV6-3; j_call: TRBJ2-3; cdr3_aa: CASSYSAGTSDTTDTQYF; cdr3_nt: TGTGCCAGCAGTTACTCGGCTGGGACTAGCGACACCACAGATACGCAGTATTTT
d_call: TRBD1; clone_size: .; v_call: TRBV7-2; j_call: TRBJ1-1; cdr3_aa: CASSPWTGYRTEAFF; cdr3_nt: TGTGCCAGCAGCCCATGGACAGGATACCGCACTGAAGCTTTCTTT
d_call: TRBD2; clone_size: .; v_call: TRBV5-1; j_call: TRBJ2-1; cdr3_aa: CASSLSGTSGNNEQFF; cdr3_nt: TGCGCCAGCAGCCTTTCCGGGACTAGCGGGAACAATGAGCAGTTCTTC
d_call: .; clone_size: .; v_call: TRBV27; j_call: TRBJ1-5; cdr3_aa: CASSPRGPAPQHF; cdr3_nt: TGTGCCAGCAGCCCCAGGGGCCCAGCGCCCCAGCATTTT
d_call: TRBD1; clone_size: .; v_call: TRBV29-1; j_call: TRBJ1-2; cdr3_aa: CSVSDRAQGYTF; cdr3_nt: TGCAGCGTTTCTGACAGGGCCCAAGGCTACACCTTC
d_call: .; clone_size: .; v_call: TRBV6-5; j_call: TRBJ1-5; cdr3_aa: CASSYRGAPGQPQHF; cdr3_nt: TGTGCCAGCAGTTACCGCGGGGCACCGGGCCAGCCCCAGCATTTT
d_call: .; clone_size: .; v_call: TRBV2; j_call: TRBJ1-5; cdr3_aa: CASTETRNQPQHF; cdr3_nt: TGTGCCAGCACCGAGACACGAAATCAGCCCCAGCATTTT
d_call: .; clone_size: .; v_call: TRBV6-5; j_call: TRBJ1-1; cdr3_aa: CASSFSRWENEAFF; cdr3_nt: TGTGCCAGCAGTTTTTCCCGGTGGGAAAATGAAGCTTTCTTT
d_call: .; clone_size: .; v_call: TRBV19; j_call: TRBJ2-2; cdr3_aa: CASSIEWSNTGELFF; cdr3_nt: TGTGCCAGTAGTATAGAGTGGTCGAACACCGGGGAGCTGTTTTTT
d_call: TRBD1; clone_size: .; v_call: TRBV29-1; j_call: TRBJ1-1; cdr3_aa: CSVRQGPNTEAFF; cdr3_nt: TGCAGCGTCCGACAGGGGCCGAACACTGAAGCTTTCTTT
d_call: TRBD1; clone_size: .; v_call: TRBV6-5; j_call: TRBJ1-1; cdr3_aa: CASRQGWYTEAFF; cdr3_nt: TGTGCCAGCAGACAGGGGTGGTACACTGAAGCTTTCTTT
d_call: .; clone_size: .; v_call: TRBV12-2; j_call: TRBJ1-2; cdr3_aa: CASRLESGRDGYTF; cdr3_nt: TGTGCAAGTCGCTTAGAGTCGGGGCGTGATGGCTACACCTTC
d_call: TRBD2; clone_size: .; v_call: TRBV5-1; j_call: TRBJ2-1; cdr3_aa: CASTQSGSSYNEQFF; cdr3_nt: TGCGCCAGCACCCAGAGCGGGAGCTCCTACAATGAGCAGTTCTTC
d_call: .; clone_size: .; v_call: TRBV14; j_call: TRBJ1-2; cdr3_aa: CASSALWTYGYTF; cdr3_nt: TGTGCCAGCAGCGCCCTTTGGACCTATGGCTACACCTTC
d_call: TRBD1; clone_size: few; v_call: TRBV10-3; j_call: TRBJ1-1; cdr3_aa: CAISARTGGNTEAFF; cdr3_nt: TGTGCCATCAGTGCCCGGACAGGGGGGAACACTGAAGCTTTCTTT
d_call: .; clone_size: .; v_call: TRBV28; j_call: TRBJ2-1; cdr3_aa: CASRRTENYNEQFF; cdr3_nt: TGTGCCAGCAGAAGGACGGAGAACTACAATGAGCAGTTCTTC
d_call: .; clone_size: .; v_call: TRBV9; j_call: TRBJ2-3; cdr3_aa: CASSTDISDTQYF; cdr3_nt: TGTGCCAGCAGCACGGACATATCAGATACGCAGTATTTT
d_call: .; clone_size: .; v_call: TRBV6-5; j_call: TRBJ2-7; cdr3_aa: CATGARGSEQYF; cdr3_nt: TGTGCCACCGGGGCCAGAGGCTCCGAGCAGTACTTC
d_call: .; clone_size: once; v_call: TRBV28; j_call: TRBJ2-5; cdr3_aa: CASSPGGRTQETQYF; cdr3_nt: TGTGCCAGCAGTCCCGGTGGGCGGACCCAAGAGACCCAGTACTTC
d_call: .; clone_size: once; v_call: TRBV2; j_call: TRBJ2-7; cdr3_aa: CASSVSPNPSYEQYF; cdr3_nt: TGTGCCAGCAGTGTCTCGCCGAACCCGTCCTACGAGCAGTACTTC
d_call: TRBD1; clone_size: .; v_call: TRBV7-8; j_call: TRBJ2-7; cdr3_aa: CASSSLRTGPYEQYF; cdr3_nt: TGTGCCAGCAGCTCCCTACGGACAGGACCCTACGAGCAGTACTTC
d_call: TRBD1; clone_size: .; v_call: TRBV2; j_call: TRBJ1-6; cdr3_aa: CASKTDRVNSPLHF; cdr3_nt: TGTGCCAGTAAAACCGACAGGGTTAATTCACCCCTCCACTTT
d_call: TRBD1; clone_size: .; v_call: TRBV19; j_call: TRBJ1-4; cdr3_aa: CASMSTGGATNEKLFF; cdr3_nt: TGTGCCAGTATGTCGACAGGGGGCGCGACTAATGAAAAACTGTTTTTT
d_call: .; clone_size: .; v_call: TRBV23-1; j_call: TRBJ2-2; cdr3_aa: CASMGGGPDTGELFF; cdr3_nt: TGCGCCAGCATGGGGGGGGGCCCGGACACCGGGGAGCTGTTTTTT
d_call: .; clone_size: .; v_call: TRBV30; j_call: TRBJ1-2; cdr3_aa: CAWSGGFDYGYTF; cdr3_nt: TGTGCCTGGAGTGGCGGGTTTGACTATGGCTACACCTTC
d_call: .; clone_size: .; v_call: TRBV18; j_call: TRBJ1-1; cdr3_aa: CASSPIGGSSTEAFF; cdr3_nt: TGTGCCAGCTCACCAATCGGGGGTTCATCGACTGAAGCTTTCTTT
d_call: .; clone_size: .; v_call: TRBV5-1; j_call: TRBJ1-2; cdr3_aa: CASSLNVGSNYGYTF; cdr3_nt: TGCGCCAGCAGCTTGAATGTCGGATCTAACTATGGCTACACCTTC
d_call: .; clone_size: .; v_call: TRBV27; j_call: TRBJ2-7; cdr3_aa: CASSKDYPDLYEQYF; cdr3_nt: TGTGCCAGCAGCAAGGACTACCCGGACCTTTACGAGCAGTACTTC
d_call: TRBD1; clone_size: .; v_call: TRBV5-1; j_call: TRBJ2-7; cdr3_aa: CASRQQGVYEQYF; cdr3_nt: TGCGCCAGCAGACAACAGGGGGTCTACGAGCAGTACTTC
d_call: TRBD1; clone_size: .; v_call: TRBV27; j_call: TRBJ1-2; cdr3_aa: CASSWDRTGHYGYTF; cdr3_nt: TGTGCCAGCAGTTGGGACCGGACAGGGCACTATGGCTACACCTTC
d_call: .; clone_size: many; v_call: TRBV9; j_call: TRBJ2-5; cdr3_aa: CASSVDVRGETQYF; cdr3_nt: TGTGCCAGCAGCGTAGATGTCAGGGGAGAGACCCAGTACTTC